The next 29 T cell receptor beta chains were all read from a single sample in a study of blood T cell repertoires in COVID-19. Profiled with immunoSEQ multiplex PCR; TCRdb holds only in-frame clones, not every one. In the table there are some 93,000 clones, 86% of which are singletons. What was sequenced was peripheral blood. These TCRs come from a man aged 55 to 70 with acute or convalescent COVID-19.

The rearrangement uses TRBV5-4 and TRBJ1-1; maybe TRBD1 (5 bases). V lost 0 bases and J lost 4, with 13 bases in between. CDR3 size: 15 residues. CDR1 and CDR2 from the germline V gene are SGHNT and YYREEE (reference sequence). CDR3: CASSLDQGSGTEAFF. The CDR3 DNA sequence: TGTGCCAGCAGCTTGGACCAGGGCTCGGGCACTGAAGCTTTCTTT.

This clone is a singleton in its sample. As DNA, the CDR3 is TGTGCCAGCAGCGCTCGATGGACAGGGGGCGACGAGCAGTACTTC. Protein product: CASSARWTGGDEQYF. The V and J genes are TRBV9 and TRBJ2-7; 11 nucleotides agree with TRBD1. The CDR3 totals 15 residues. Per the germline V gene, CDR1 is SGDLS and CDR2 is YYNGEE. J was trimmed by 5 bases and V by 3 bases; bases with no gene match: 7.

The gene calls are TRBV5-4 and TRBJ2-3; D is perhaps TRBD1 (5 bases). Trimming pared 0 bases from V and 3 bases from J, leaving 14 bases between. Germline loops: CDR1 SGHNT, CDR2 YYREEE (reference sequence). The CDR3 spans 16 residues. CDR3 nucleotides: TGTGCCAGCAGCTTGGTTAGGGGTTTGAGGACAGATACGCAGTATTTT. It yields the protein CASSLVRGLRTDTQYF.

This chain links TRBV19 with TRBJ1-6; 10 bases are a match to TRBD1. The CDR3 has 15 amino acids. From germline, CDR1 is LNHDA and CDR2 SQIVND (reference sequence). V was pared by 7 bases and J by 10 bases, with 10 bases of the junction left unmatched. CDR3 protein: CASTKTGTGVSPLHF. CDR3 nucleotides: TGTGCCAGTACCAAAACCGGGACAGGGGTGTCACCCCTCCACTTT.

The chain is built from TRBV6-5 and TRBJ1-2, with D possibly TRBD1 on 5 matching bases. Germline V gene lookup returns CDR1 MNHEY and CDR2 SVGAGI. Deletions cut 6 bases from V and 5 bases from J, with 10 bases between. The CDR3 runs 12 residues. This CDR3 reads CASSWGGYGYTF. CDR3 in DNA: TGTGCCAGCAGCTGGGGGGGGTATGGCTACACCTTC.

The chain combines TRBV12-3 or TRBV12-4 with TRBJ1-6; D ambiguous. This CDR3 comprises 12 residues. The ends were cut back, 6 bases at V and 7 bases at J, with 7 bases in the middle. CDR3 sequence: CASRVRNSPLHF. The CDR3 coding sequence is TGTGCCAGCAGGGTGAGGAATTCACCCCTCCACTTT.

The genes are TRBV20-1 and TRBJ2-5, with TRBD1 matching over 9 bases. Germline loops: CDR1 DFQATT, CDR2 SNEGSKA (reference sequence). The V gene end was trimmed by 3 bases and the J gene end by 1 base; junction bases not matched to a gene: 6. The CDR3 consists of 15 residues. CDR3 region: CSASFGTGRQETQYF. CDR3 DNA sequence: TGCAGTGCTAGTTTCGGGACAGGGCGCCAAGAGACCCAGTACTTC.

This chain joins TRBV5-4 and TRBJ2-1; perhaps TRBD1 as D (6 bases). The V gene lost 4 bases and the J gene lost 6 bases, with 17 bases spanning the gap. CDR3 length equals 15 residues. Germline V gene data show CDR1 as SGHNT and CDR2 as YYREEE (reference sequence). This chain's CDR3 is CASSPTDRSPNEQFF. CDR3 nucleotides: TGTGCCAGCAGCCCGACCGACAGGTCCCCCAATGAGCAGTTCTTC.

The rearrangement uses TRBV28 and TRBJ2-1, with a possible D match to TRBD2 (6 bases). The V gene lost 3 bases and the J gene lost 15 bases, with 18 bases spanning the gap. This CDR3 is built from 13 residues. Germline CDR1 reads MDHEN; CDR2 reads SYDVKM. The CDR3 DNA is TGTGCCAGCAGTTTGGAGGCCCTGCGGGAACTGTTCTTC. Translating gives CASSLEALRELFF.

This clone was seen only once. The CDR3 nucleotides read TGTGCCAGCAGTACAGCTAGACAGGGTACCTACGAGCAGTACTTC. It yields the protein CASSTARQGTYEQYF. The chain recombines TRBV2 with TRBJ2-7, with 7 positions matching TRBD1. The CDR3 loop spans 15 amino acids. Germline trimming cut 5 bases from V and 2 bases from J; bases unmatched to any gene: 9. Germline assignment: CDR1 SNHLY and CDR2 FYNNEI.

The chain carries TRBV19 and TRBJ2-2; the D gene is possibly TRBD2 (6 bases). CDR3 length: 14 residues. Trimming left V 7 bases short and J 4 bases short, with 13 bases between. Germline values: CDR1 LNHDA, CDR2 SQIVND (reference sequence). CDR3 DNA: TGTGCCAGTATTGATCGGCGGGGCACCGGGGAGCTGTTTTTT. This gives the protein CASIDRRGTGELFF.

The rearrangement joins TRBV7-9 to TRBJ1-1; TRBD1 agrees at 7 bases. Losses at the gene ends were 3 bases for V and 4 bases for J; bases not matched to a gene: 2. CDR1 and CDR2 (germline): SEHNR, FQNEAQ (reference sequence). The CDR3 loop spans 13 amino acids. CDR3 DNA sequence: TGTGCCAGCAGCTTGCGGGACAGCACTGAAGCTTTCTTT. Protein: CASSLRDSTEAFF.

The V and J genes are TRBV6-5 and TRBJ2-7; TRBD1 matches 9 bases. From germline, CDR1 is MNHEY and CDR2 SVGAGI. The CDR3 has 14 amino acids. V shed 4 bases, J shed 4 bases, and the junction held 5 bases outside the gene matches. CDR3 nucleotide sequence: TGTGCCAGCAGTTTGACAGGGGGAAGTTACGAGCAGTACTTC. This gives the protein CASSLTGGSYEQYF.

The rearrangement links TRBV2 to TRBJ2-5; D perhaps matches TRBD1 (5 bases). CDR3 size: 13 residues. The V end was cut by 8 bases, the J end by 6 bases, with 16 bases between. CDR1 SNHLY and CDR2 FYNNEI come from the germline V gene. The CDR3 DNA sequence: TGTGCCAGCCAGAGAGACGCAGGGAAGACCCAGTACTTC. This sequence encodes CASQRDAGKTQYF.

This clone was seen only once. This CDR3 reads CATSDPGLAGANEQFF. CDR3 nucleotide sequence: TGTGCCACCAGTGACCCGGGACTAGCGGGGGCCAATGAGCAGTTCTTC. The chain employs TRBV24-1 and TRBJ2-1, with 14 bases lining up with TRBD2. Looked up from germline, CDR1 is KGHDR and CDR2 is SFDVKD. The CDR3 covers 16 residues. V lost 4 bases and J lost 6; bases outside the gene matches: 4.

Only a few counts were recorded for this clone. The V gene is TRBV6-6, the J gene TRBJ2-5, with a weak D call TRBD2 (7 bases). CDR1 MNHNY and CDR2 SVGAGI come from the germline V gene (reference sequence). The CDR3 is made up of 16 amino acids. Trimming shortened V by 4 bases and J by 4 bases, and 19 bases separated the two germline ends. The CDR3 DNA sequence: TGTGCCAGCAGTTTATCGGCGGGGGCCACCCGAGAGACCCAGTACTTC. Residues: CASSLSAGATRETQYF.

The chain uses TRBV5-6 and TRBJ2-5; TRBD2 agrees at 14 bases. V dropped 3 bases and J dropped 5; count of bases not matched to a gene: 9. Germline-derived CDR1 and CDR2 are SGHDT and YYEEEE. This CDR3 region has 17 residues. The CDR3 coding sequence is TGTGCCAGCAGCTCGGGACTAGCGGGAGTTGTGAGGGAGACCCAGTACTTC. Protein sequence: CASSSGLAGVVRETQYF.

V gene TRBV9 combines with J gene TRBJ2-1; 12 bases match TRBD2. Germline V gene lookup returns CDR1 SGDLS and CDR2 YYNGEE. V was pared by 3 bases and J by 12 bases, with 13 bases of the junction left unmatched. CDR3 length equals 16 residues. This CDR3 reads CASSEGRASGRARQFF. The CDR3 nucleotides read TGTGCCAGCAGCGAGGGGAGGGCTAGCGGGAGGGCCCGGCAGTTCTTC. The full variable domain, completed using reference TRBV9 and TRBJ2-1, is DSGVTQTPKHLITATGQRVTLRCSPRSGDLSVYWYQQSLDQGLQFLIQYYNGEERAKGNILERFSAQQFPDLHSELNLSSLELGDSALYFCASSEGRASGRARQFFGPGTRLTVL.

The chain carries TRBV18 and TRBJ2-5; unclear D gene. CDR3 size: 12 residues. Trimming took off 4 bases at V and 7 bases at J, with 10 bases between the two ends. CDR1 and CDR2 (germline): KGHSH, LQKENI. The CDR3 loop is CASSQQERTQYF. The CDR3 bases are TGTGCCAGCTCACAACAAGAGCGGACCCAGTACTTC.

The rearrangement links TRBV6-2 or TRBV6-3 to TRBJ1-1, with a weak D call TRBD1 (5 bases). Germline-derived CDR1 and CDR2 are MNHEY and SVGEGT. This CDR3 has 11 residues. Trimming took 4 bases from V and 6 from J, leaving 6 bases between them. The CDR3 sequence is CASSWGAEAFF. In nucleotides, the CDR3 is TGTGCCAGCAGTTGGGGGGCTGAAGCTTTCTTT.

This chain uses TRBV19 with TRBJ1-2; D is ambiguous. CDR1 is LNHDA and CDR2 is SQIVND in the germline V gene (reference sequence). Trimming removed 1 base from V and 8 bases from J, with 5 bases in between. The CDR3 is 11 residues long. The CDR3 spells CASSIVGGYTF. The CDR3 nucleotides read TGTGCCAGTAGTATAGTTGGCGGCTACACCTTC.

The table lists this clone with a count of one. This chain connects TRBV4-3 to TRBJ1-4, with 7 bases aligning to TRBD1. J was trimmed by 10 bases and V by 1 base; bases with no gene match: 3. Germline lookup yields CDR1 LGHNA and CDR2 YSLEER. The CDR3 length is 13 residues. The CDR3 spells CASSQGQGGKLFF. Here the CDR3 DNA reads TGCGCCAGCAGCCAAGGCCAGGGGGGAAAACTGTTTTTT.

The chain links TRBV6-2 or TRBV6-3 to TRBJ2-5; D may be TRBD1 (6 bases). Per germline, CDR1 MNHEY and CDR2 SVGEGT. V lost 6 bases to trimming and J lost 5 bases, with 16 bases between them. This CDR3 contains 14 residues. The chain's CDR3 is CASSFTGFLETQYF. The CDR3 bases are TGTGCCAGCAGCTTCACAGGGTTTCTGGAGACCCAGTACTTC.

The chain combines TRBV6-5 with TRBJ1-1, with a possible D match to TRBD1 (6 bases). Trimming removed 4 bases from V and 4 bases from J, with 10 bases in between. The CDR3 covers 13 residues. CDR1 MNHEY and CDR2 SVGAGI come from the germline V gene. This chain's CDR3 is CASSFTGSTEAFF. As DNA, the CDR3 is TGTGCCAGCAGTTTTACAGGGTCCACTGAAGCTTTCTTT.

This clone was seen a single time. This chain uses TRBV4-1 with TRBJ2-1; perhaps TRBD1 as D (6 bases). V was cut by 3 bases and J by 4 bases, with 19 bases left in between. Germline V gene sequence: CDR1 MGHRA, CDR2 YSYEKL. This CDR3 has 17 residues. CDR3 loop: CASSQELQGSFYNEQFF. For the CDR3, the DNA is TGCGCCAGCAGCCAGGAACTACAGGGCTCCTTTTACAATGAGCAGTTCTTC.

CDR3 protein: CASSAASGGSGQYF. Written as DNA, the CDR3 is TGTGCCAGTAGTGCGGCTAGCGGGGGGAGCGGGCAGTACTTC. The chain links TRBV19 to TRBJ2-7; 11 nucleotides align to TRBD2. The CDR3 sequence is 14 residues long. V dropped 5 bases and J dropped 9; count of bases not matched to a gene: 9. The germline V gene has CDR1 LNHDA and CDR2 SQIVND (reference sequence).

DNA of the CDR3: TGTGCCAGCAGTGAAATGGGACAGGGGTCCTACAATGAGCAGTTCTTC. It codes for CASSEMGQGSYNEQFF. This chain connects TRBV2 to TRBJ2-1, with 10 nucleotides matching TRBD1. Germline V lookup: CDR1 SNHLY, CDR2 FYNNEI. The CDR3 consists of 16 residues. Losses at the gene ends were 2 bases for V and 1 base for J; bases not matched to a gene: 2.

The V gene is TRBV11-2, the J gene TRBJ2-5; 11 positions match TRBD2. The ends lost 4 bases at V and 6 bases at J; junction bases unmatched: 4. This CDR3 comprises 14 residues. Per germline, CDR1 SGHAT and CDR2 FQNNGV. The CDR3 here is CASSSSGRSKTQYF. For the CDR3, the DNA is TGTGCCAGCAGCTCTAGCGGGAGGAGTAAGACCCAGTACTTC.

The V and J genes are TRBV9 and TRBJ2-3; perhaps TRBD2 as D (5 bases). V was pared by 4 bases and J by 2 bases, with 20 bases between. The CDR3 consists of 17 residues. Germline V gene lookup returns CDR1 SGDLS and CDR2 YYNGEE. The CDR3 DNA is TGTGCCAGCAGCCCCACGAGAGGTGACGGGATCACAGATACGCAGTATTTT. Its translation: CASSPTRGDGITDTQYF. Full variable domain (missing parts from reference TRBV9 and TRBJ2-3): DSGVTQTPKHLITATGQRVTLRCSPRSGDLSVYWYQQSLDQGLQFLIQYYNGEERAKGNILERFSAQQFPDLHSELNLSSLELGDSALYFCASSPTRGDGITDTQYFGPGTRLTVL.